This T cell receptor (beta chain) was found in a study of blood T cell repertoires in COVID-19. As for the study in general: Whether acute or convalescent, the COVID-19 samples came from the United States, Italy and Spain. Sample material is recorded as cDNA or gDNA derived from T cells, B-cell-depleted T cells, or PBMCs.

How the authors handled the data: How many nucleated cells were present was estimated from reference gene primer amplification. This table comes from immunoSEQ multiplex PCR, and its TCRdb copy is limited to in-frame clones, with some not included. That table is the source of V, J and clone size, and D and trimming were worked out from the DNA. The sample holds about 150,000 clones, around 87% seen once. The CDR3 totals 15 residues. V was trimmed by 5 bases and J by 0 bases, leaving 8 bases between them. Germline V lookup: CDR1 SEHNR, CDR2 FQNEAQ (reference sequence). On this clone: The sample contains more than one DNA sequence encoding this CDR3.

This chain uses TRBV7-9 with TRBJ2-6; D is perhaps TRBD2 (6 bases). Material for sequencing was peripheral blood. This receptor was identified in an older woman with active or convalescent COVID-19. CDR3 loop: CASSLRGSGANVLTF. The CDR3 coding sequence is TGTGCCAGCAGCCTGCGGGGCTCTGGGGCCAACGTCCTGACTTTC.